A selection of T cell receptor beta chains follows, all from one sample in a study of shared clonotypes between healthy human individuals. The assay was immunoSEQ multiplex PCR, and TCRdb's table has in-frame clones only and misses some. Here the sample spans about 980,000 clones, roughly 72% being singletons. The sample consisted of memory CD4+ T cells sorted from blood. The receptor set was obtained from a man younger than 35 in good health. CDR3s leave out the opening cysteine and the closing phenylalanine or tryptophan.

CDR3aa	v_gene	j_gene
ASTGQGRAGELF	TRBV18	TRBJ2-2
ASSLITGPNEKLF	TRBV7-9	TRBJ1-4
ASTGPLPYEQY	TRBV2	TRBJ2-7
ASSLVAGDLTGELF	TRBV7-7	TRBJ2-2
ASSGTGGAADTQY	TRBV5-4	TRBJ2-3
ASSVTLGSPDTQY	TRBV9	TRBJ2-3
ASTPGFGWETEAF	TRBV4-1	TRBJ1-1
SVDLVRGDTQY	TRBV29-1	TRBJ2-3
ASGTGVMNTEAF	TRBV19	TRBJ1-1
ASSQEGTRSLDTQY	TRBV4-1	TRBJ2-3
ACHQGFGYT	TRBV30	TRBJ1-2
ASSLRTGELF	TRBV7-6	TRBJ2-2
ASSLPPQKSGGETQY	TRBV11-3	TRBJ2-5
ASSLVTASGGYYEQY	TRBV5-6	TRBJ2-7
ASSFSQRETQY	TRBV28	TRBJ2-5
ASSTSGGAYEQY	TRBV6-6	TRBJ2-7
ASSANSGGWGEKLF	TRBV9	TRBJ1-4
ASSYSPGTGTYEQY	TRBV6-5	TRBJ2-7
ASSKGPEAYNEQF	TRBV9	TRBJ2-1
ASSLETQY	TRBV7-8	TRBJ2-5
AGGQAPDNEQF	TRBV30	TRBJ2-1
ASSLPGQETQY	TRBV5-4	TRBJ2-5
ASSLGKWEQETQY	TRBV5-8	TRBJ2-5
ASTPGAPANEKLF	TRBV19	TRBJ1-4
ASFARGSKAF	TRBV27	TRBJ1-1
ASSQSPGQYGYT	TRBV16	TRBJ1-2
ASSASTGGDYEQY	TRBV5-1	TRBJ2-7
ASSFRGTGVSEQY	TRBV7-2	TRBJ2-7
ASRSRDLPGGEKLF	TRBV6-6	TRBJ1-4
ASSGTSGLTDTQY	TRBV5-1	TRBJ2-3
ASSQDRGGLNSPLH	TRBV9	TRBJ1-6
ASSPRRVRGF	TRBV28	TRBJ2-1
ASSKGGGSTEAF	TRBV6-5	TRBJ1-1
SARPSETQY	TRBV20-1	TRBJ2-5
ASSNRGNANQPQH	TRBV19	TRBJ1-5
ASSLAEVTSYEQY	TRBV11-2	TRBJ2-7
ASKLAGVGNEQF	TRBV2	TRBJ2-1
ASSPTGYVAGELF	TRBV5-1	TRBJ2-2
ASSARSGASTDTQY	TRBV9	TRBJ2-3
ASSPPGSGNPGRLEQF	TRBV18	TRBJ2-1
ASSSRGGLAGADNEQF	TRBV7-9	TRBJ2-1